The entry below describes one TCR beta chain. Germline loops: CDR1 SGHAT, CDR2 FQNNGV. The CDR3 spans 15 residues. Deletions cut 6 bases from V and 3 bases from J, with 18 bases between. A primer in the constant region served to generate TCR beta cDNA from 450 to 650 ng of total RNA. Three nested multiplex PCR rounds, a slightly modified ARM-PCR method, built the TCR beta libraries. The study ran its first two PCR rounds for approximately 11 cycles each, using TRBV1-TRBV30 forward primers and a C-beta reverse primer. MiXCR, applied by TCRdb to the multiplex PCR reads, yields one record per CDR3 protein. The sample includes approximately 110,000 distinct CDR3 sequences, 50% to 70% seen only once; the top ten take around 9.3%. The record originates from a study of tumor-infiltrating lymphocytes in primary liver carcinoma. Study-level background: Samples had roughly 3.5 to 8 million productive TCRbeta reads, comparable between tissue types.

Co-extracted RNA and DNA came from roughly 20-30 mg of unsorted bulk tissue. Sequencing input: liver tumor tissue from sampling region 1. Regarding subset: tumor region T1, superior pole. The chain couples TRBV11-2 to TRBJ2-7, with D uncertain. This receptor was identified in a woman aged 60-70 years with primary liver carcinoma and hepatitis B virus infection. This CDR3 is CASRPNILDNYEQYF. The CDR3 DNA follows: TGTGCCAGCAGGCCAAACATTCTAGACAACTACGAGCAGTACTTC.